This T cell receptor beta chain derives from a study of CD4+ T cells in melanoma. Germline CDR1 and CDR2: MNHNS and SASEGT. V lost 2 bases, J lost 4 bases, and 4 bases stayed unmatched. This CDR3 spans 16 amino acids. This clone was detected a few times. The data were produced by immunoSEQ multiplex PCR, yet TCRdb's version contains in-frame clones alone and is incomplete. The sample includes about 50,000 clones, nearly 90% seen only once; the top ten take 10% to 15%. This sequence joins TRBV6-1 and TRBJ2-5; 13 positions match TRBD2. The sequence came from a human donor with melanoma. The sequenced material came from peripheral blood. The CDR3 region is CASSEPRLAGGETQYF. The CDR3 region has the DNA TGTGCCAGCAGTGAACCTAGACTAGCGGGGGGAGAGACCCAGTACTTC.